This TCR beta chain was recorded in a study of blood T cell repertoires in COVID-19. On the study more broadly: Some COVID-19 samples were acute and others convalescent; all came from the United States, Italy and Spain.

The authors' processing: Amplification of reference gene primers provided the estimated nucleated cell counts. Here immunoSEQ multiplex PCR was the method, and the copy in TCRdb shows in-frame clones only, minus some. That table furnishes V, J and clone size, whereas the DNA furnished D and trimming. The profile shows 350,000 to 400,000 clones, approximately 90% of them singletons. Trimming cost V 6 bases and J 3 bases; bases outside gene matches: 7. The germline V gene encodes CDR1 SGDLS and CDR2 YYNGEE. The CDR3 loop spans 14 amino acids. Enrollees, about 18 to 95 years old, lived in some 24 US areas. Participants reported their clinical history, and cohort assignment relied on those reports.

The specimen was PBMCs or T cells enriched from blood (not recorded which). The chain employs TRBV9 and TRBJ1-1, with 8 positions matching TRBD1. The sequence derives from a woman between 40 and 55 years old who had been exposed to COVID-19. The DNA for the CDR3 is TGTGCCAGCAAGAGGACAGGGAAGGACACTGAAGCTTTCTTT. Its protein is CASKRTGKDTEAFF.